Listed here is a single T cell receptor (beta chain). Its antigen remains unknown. These data belong to a study of identical twins. Points from the study as a whole: Invariant MAIT and iNKT cells are populations that could partly confound zero-insertion analyses. In cord blood, abundant beta clonotypes had fewer insertions; memory showed no trend.

TCRdb used MiXCR to reprocess the 5' RACE reads, holding one entry per CDR3 protein. Among hundreds of thousands of distinct CDR3 sequences listed, less than 25% were seen once. V shed 6 bases and J shed 8 bases, with 8 bases lying between them. The CDR3 runs to 11 residues. CDR1 is MNHEY, CDR2 SVGEGT, per germline. This same sample was also part of a study on T cells expressing NK-cell markers. That report notes: CD8+ T cells in 5 or 6 donors included dominant NKG2C+ clonotypes at roughly 1.0-7.0%.

The sequenced material came from CD4+ T cells sorted from blood. The receptor was isolated from a woman under 30 in good health. The gene calls are TRBV6-2 or TRBV6-3 and TRBJ2-1; unclear D gene. DNA for the CDR3: TGTGCCAGCAGCACTTCGCATGAGCAGTTCTTC. This codes for CASSTSHEQFF.